The 17 T cell receptor beta chains given below trace back to one sample, sequenced in a study of CD8+ T cells in alopecia areata. Treatment indicated: oral pan-JAK inhibitor, 5-10 mg twice daily. Extraction of RNA preceded its reverse transcription into cDNA, which served as the sequencing template. Sequencing used immunoSEQ multiplex PCR; TCRdb keeps in-frame clones, though not all of them. The sample lists 150,000 to 200,000 clones; about three fifths were seen once. The material was CD4+ T cells sorted from blood, obtained between weeks 47 and 50, from a patient treated with tofacitinib. The receptors shown here come from a human donor with alopecia areata.

The chain uses TRBV30 and TRBJ2-2, with D maybe TRBD1 (5 bases). CDR1 GTSNPN and CDR2 SVGIG come from the germline V gene (reference sequence). With 0 bases removed from V and 1 base from J, the gap between germline ends came to 9 bases. CDR3 size: 15 residues. The CDR3 DNA sequence: TGTGCCTGGAGTGTACTGCAGGGGAACACCGGGGAGCTGTTTTTT. It specifies CAWSVLQGNTGELFF.

The rearrangement joins TRBV7-2 to TRBJ2-6; 8 bases align to TRBD1. V lost 5 bases, J lost 2 bases, and 11 bases stayed unmatched. The CDR3 extends over 18 amino acids. Germline CDR1 reads SGHTA; CDR2 reads FQGNSA. CDR3: CASSPRHAGGAGANVLTF. CDR3 nucleotide sequence: TGTGCCAGCAGCCCCCGGCACGCAGGGGGCGCTGGGGCCAACGTCCTGACTTTC.

V gene TRBV5-6 combines with J gene TRBJ1-2; 10 bases fit TRBD1. This CDR3 spans 14 amino acids. Germline V gives CDR1 SGHDT, CDR2 YYEEEE. V lost 1 base to trimming and J lost 4 bases; unmatched junction nucleotides: 1. CDR3 residues: CASSLRTGGYGYTF. Here the CDR3 DNA reads TGTGCCAGCAGCTTGAGGACAGGGGGCTATGGCTACACCTTC.

CDR3 residues: CASSSVSYEQYF. CDR3 DNA sequence: TGTGCCAGCAGTTCGGTCTCCTACGAGCAGTACTTC. The chain recombines TRBV6-6 with TRBJ2-7; D is unresolved. CDR3 length equals 12 residues. Trimming shortened V by 4 bases and J by 0 bases, and 4 bases separated the two germline ends. From germline, CDR1 is MNHNY and CDR2 SVGAGI (reference sequence).

This clone was observed a single time. The J gene is TRBJ1-2, the V gene TRBV30; possible D gene TRBD1, 5 bases. The CDR3 consists of 12 residues. Trimming took 1 base from V and 6 from J, leaving 9 bases between them. The germline V gene has CDR1 GTSNPN and CDR2 SVGIG (reference sequence). Here the CDR3 DNA reads TGTGCCTGGAGTGGACAGCTCGATGGCTACACCTTC. Translated, it gives CAWSGQLDGYTF.

The V call is TRBV7-2, the J call TRBJ2-3, with D hard to call. Germline V CDR1 and CDR2: SGHTA, FQGNSA. The CDR3 sequence is 15 residues long. V lost 2 bases to trimming and J lost 0 bases, with 9 bases between them. For the CDR3, the DNA is TGTGCCAGCAGCTTAACAAGGCAGAGCACAGATACGCAGTATTTT. This encodes CASSLTRQSTDTQYF.

V usage is TRBV7-2 and J usage is TRBJ1-1; unclear D gene. The V gene's germline CDR1 is SGHTA and CDR2 FQGNSA. V dropped 3 bases and J dropped 0 bases, with 8 bases sitting between them. The CDR3 has 14 amino acids. The DNA for the CDR3 is TGTGCCAGCAGCTTTAAGGTGATGAACACTGAAGCTTTCTTT. Its protein product is CASSFKVMNTEAFF.

This clone was observed a single time. The V and J genes are TRBV7-2 and TRBJ2-5; maybe TRBD2 (6 bases). The CDR3 length is 15 residues. V lost 2 bases and J lost 9, with 19 bases in between. The germline gives CDR1 SGHTA, CDR2 FQGNSA. This CDR3 is CASSLRDSRMAAQYF. In DNA, the CDR3 is TGTGCCAGCAGCTTAAGGGACTCCCGTATGGCGGCCCAGTACTTC.

V and J are TRBV30 and TRBJ2-7, with 8 bases that match TRBD1. The junction had 4 bases not matched to a gene; V was cut back by 5 bases and J by 4 bases. CDR1 and CDR2 (germline): GTSNPN, SVGIG (reference sequence). CDR3 length: 12 residues. The CDR3: CAWGTGPYEQYF. The CDR3 DNA is TGTGCCTGGGGGACAGGACCTTACGAGCAGTACTTC.

CDR3 in DNA: TGCGCCAGCAGCCCGAACCCACCCCAAGAGACCCAGTACTTC. Amino acid sequence: CASSPNPPQETQYF. This sequence joins TRBV5-1 and TRBJ2-5; D is unclear. V lost 4 bases, J lost 1 base, and 11 bases lay in between. This CDR3 has 14 amino acids. The germline V gene has CDR1 SGHRS and CDR2 YFSETQ.

The CDR3 sequence: CAWSVHKGYEQYF. CDR3 nucleotide sequence: TGTGCCTGGAGTGTACACAAAGGGTACGAGCAGTACTTC. This chain links TRBV30 with TRBJ2-7; no clear D. CDR1 is GTSNPN, CDR2 SVGIG, per germline (reference sequence). Between the trimmed V and J ends, which lost 0 bases and 4 bases, there was a span of 10 bases. The CDR3 has 13 amino acids. Full variable domain (outside the CDR3, taken from reference TRBV30 and TRBJ2-7): SQTIHQWPATLVQPVGSPLSLECTVEGTSNPNLYWYRQAAGRGLQLLFYSVGIGQISSEVPQNLSASRPQDRQFILSSKKLLLSDSGFYLCAWSVHKGYEQYFGPGTRLTVT.

The rearrangement uses TRBV5-1 and TRBJ2-1; 12 positions agree with TRBD1. Germline CDR1 and CDR2: SGHRS and YFSETQ. The CDR3 is made up of 16 amino acids. V was clipped by 1 base and J by 7 bases; unmatched bases: 6. CDR3 nucleotides: TGCGCCAGCAGCTTGATGGGACAGGGGGCGAGGAATGAGCAGTTCTTC. This encodes CASSLMGQGARNEQFF.

The V and J genes are TRBV30 and TRBJ1-6; D gene ambiguous. V gave up 1 base and J gave up 14 bases, with 12 bases separating them. Germline CDR1 and CDR2: GTSNPN and SVGIG (reference sequence). The CDR3 is made up of 12 amino acids. Here the CDR3 reads CAWSETAGALHF. The CDR3 region has the DNA TGTGCCTGGAGTGAGACGGCCGGAGCCCTCCACTTT.

The CDR3 region has the DNA TGCAGCGTTTCCTCTGCGAACAAAAACATTCAGTACTTC. Amino acids: CSVSSANKNIQYF. The chain is built from TRBV29-1 and TRBJ2-4; D is unclear. The V and J ends lost 5 bases and 3 bases respectively, with 11 bases between them. This CDR3 comprises 13 residues. The germline gives CDR1 SQVTM, CDR2 ANQGSEA.

This clone was seen just once. The V call is TRBV5-1, the J call TRBJ1-2, with TRBD1 identical over 10 bases. The germline gives CDR1 SGHRS, CDR2 YFSETQ. CDR3 length: 15 amino acids. V shed 1 base and J 6 bases; nucleotides not matched to a gene: 6. In nucleotides, the CDR3 is TGCGCCAGCAGCTTGCAGGGACAGGGGTTCGATGGCTACACCTTC. It yields the protein CASSLQGQGFDGYTF. The full variable domain, rest sourced from reference TRBV5-1 and TRBJ1-2, is KAGVTQTPRYLIKTRGQQVTLSCSPISGHRSVSWYQQTPGQGLQFLFEYFSETQRNKGNFPGRFSGRQFSNSRSEMNVSTLELGDSALYLCASSLQGQGFDGYTFGSGTRLTVV.

This clone was detected only once. The rearrangement uses TRBV5-6 and TRBJ2-1; 9 nucleotides line up with TRBD1. This CDR3 spans 12 amino acids. Germline V gene sequence: CDR1 SGHDT, CDR2 YYEEEE. Germline trimming cut 5 bases from V and 9 bases from J; bases unmatched to any gene: 3. The CDR3 sequence is CASRRQGGEQFF. DNA of the CDR3: TGTGCCAGCAGAAGACAGGGGGGTGAGCAGTTCTTC.

Comment on this clone: Mismatch with germline at one junction end may stem from a read error. The chain is built from TRBV7-2 and TRBJ2-5; TRBD2 matches 11 bases. This CDR3 spans 15 amino acids. CDR1 and CDR2 from the germline V gene are SGHTA and FQGNSA. The CDR3 here is CASSPGLADKETQYF. For the CDR3, the DNA is TGCGCCAGCAGCCCGGGACTAGCGGATAAGGAGACCCAGTACTTC.